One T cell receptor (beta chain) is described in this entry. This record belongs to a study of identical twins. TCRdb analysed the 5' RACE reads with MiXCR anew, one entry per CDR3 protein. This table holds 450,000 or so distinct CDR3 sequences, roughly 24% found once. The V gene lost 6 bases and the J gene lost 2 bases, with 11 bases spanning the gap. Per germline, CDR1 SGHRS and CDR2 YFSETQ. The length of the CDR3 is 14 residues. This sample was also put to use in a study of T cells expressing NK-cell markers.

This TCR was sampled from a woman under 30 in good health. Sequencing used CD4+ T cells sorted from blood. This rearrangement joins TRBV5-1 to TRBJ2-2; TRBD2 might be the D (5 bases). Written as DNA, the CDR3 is TGCGCCAGCACGGGAACGGTTAACACCGGGGAGCTGTTTTTT. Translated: CASTGTVNTGELFF.